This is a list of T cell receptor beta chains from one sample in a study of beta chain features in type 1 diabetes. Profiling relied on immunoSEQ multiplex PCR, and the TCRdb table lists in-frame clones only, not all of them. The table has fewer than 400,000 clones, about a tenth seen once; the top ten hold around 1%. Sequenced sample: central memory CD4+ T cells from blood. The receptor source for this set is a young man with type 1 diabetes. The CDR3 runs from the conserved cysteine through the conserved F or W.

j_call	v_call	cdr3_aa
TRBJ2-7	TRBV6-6	CASKGSSYEQYF
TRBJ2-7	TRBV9	CASSVGQGREQYF
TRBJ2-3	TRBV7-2	CASSLGVGFRTDTQYF
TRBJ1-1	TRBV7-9	CASSPMEGWTEAFF
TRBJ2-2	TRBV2	CASRKGQGMSGELFF
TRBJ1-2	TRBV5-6	CASSLKPGQVILYGYTF
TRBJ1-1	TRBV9	CASRAGVEYTEAFF
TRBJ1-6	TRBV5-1	CASSLEGVNSPLHF
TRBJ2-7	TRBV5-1	CASSRGGTGGPYEQYF
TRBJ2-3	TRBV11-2	CASSLDSLDTQYF
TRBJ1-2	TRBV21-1	CASNHVRDLLRKVYGYTF
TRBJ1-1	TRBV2	CASSEGPRTNTEAFF
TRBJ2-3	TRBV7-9	CASSKSGRAGFAQYF
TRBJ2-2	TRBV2	CASSAPAAGELFF
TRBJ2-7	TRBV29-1	CSVEGGHEQYF